The next 25 T cell receptor beta chains were all read from a single sample in a study of blood T cell repertoires in COVID-19. Clones were sequenced by immunoSEQ multiplex PCR, and TCRdb holds only the in-frame ones, with some missing. The sample yields tens of thousands of clones, over 70% seen once. The sequencing input was peripheral blood. These receptors were obtained from a human donor in a cohort sampled during active COVID-19.

The J gene is TRBJ2-1, the V gene TRBV5-1; 12 bases line up with TRBD2. The CDR3 contains 16 residues. The trim removed 3 bases at V and 4 bases at J, leaving 5 bases unmatched. The germline V gene has CDR1 SGHRS and CDR2 YFSETQ. CDR3 sequence reads: CASSSTLAGGYNEQFF. CDR3 nucleotides: TGCGCCAGCAGCTCCACCCTAGCGGGGGGGTACAATGAGCAGTTCTTC. The full variable domain, with the rest looked up from reference TRBV5-1 and TRBJ2-1, is KAGVTQTPRYLIKTRGQQVTLSCSPISGHRSVSWYQQTPGQGLQFLFEYFSETQRNKGNFPGRFSGRQFSNSRSEMNVSTLELGDSALYLCASSSTLAGGYNEQFFGPGTRLTVL.

The chain couples TRBV9 to TRBJ1-1; D is uncertain. The CDR3 totals 10 residues. Trimming took off 2 bases at V and 11 bases at J, with 7 bases between the two ends. CDR1 is SGDLS, CDR2 YYNGEE, per germline. The CDR3 spells CASSVRGAFF. The CDR3 nucleotides read TGTGCCAGCAGCGTCCGAGGCGCTTTCTTT.

This chain joins TRBV29-1 and TRBJ2-1; 7 positions agree with TRBD2. Germline CDR1 reads SQVTM; CDR2 reads ANQGSEA. The CDR3 spans 14 residues. V shed 7 bases, J shed 0 bases, and the junction held 6 bases outside the gene matches. CDR3 region: CSAYRGDSYNEQFF. CDR3 nucleotide sequence: TGCAGCGCTTATCGGGGGGACTCCTACAATGAGCAGTTCTTC.

The chain is built from TRBV6-5 and TRBJ1-2; D may be TRBD1 (6 bases). With 4 bases removed from V and 3 bases from J, the gap between germline ends came to 18 bases. This CDR3 is built from 16 residues. The germline V gene encodes CDR1 MNHEY and CDR2 SVGAGI. CDR3 bases: TGTGCCAGCAGTTCCATACTAACGGACAGTCACTATGGCTACACCTTC. This encodes CASSSILTDSHYGYTF.

The chain recombines TRBV7-9 with TRBJ1-1; 9 bases match TRBD1. This CDR3 contains 15 residues. Germline values: CDR1 SEHNR, CDR2 FQNEAQ (reference sequence). V trimming: 5 bases; J trimming: 2 bases; junction bases outside the gene matches: 6. Here the CDR3 reads CASSPLGQGNTEAFF. The CDR3 bases are TGTGCCAGCAGCCCCTTGGGACAGGGTAACACTGAAGCTTTCTTT. The whole variable domain, filled in from reference TRBV7-9 and TRBJ1-1, reads DTGVSQNPRHKITKRGQNVTFRCDPISEHNRLYWYRQTLGQGPEFLTYFQNEAQLEKSRLLSDRFSAERPKGSFSTLEIQRTEQGDSAMYLCASSPLGQGNTEAFFGQGTRLTVV.

In this sample, this clone turned up a few times. The rearrangement links TRBV27 to TRBJ1-2; a weak D match, TRBD1 (5 bases). V lost 2 bases and J lost 7, with 11 bases in between. The CDR3 extends over 13 amino acids. Germline V lookup: CDR1 MNHEY, CDR2 SMNVEV (reference sequence). The CDR3 spells CASSLQGIGGYTF. CDR3 coding DNA: TGTGCCAGCAGTTTACAGGGTATCGGTGGCTACACCTTC.

The rearrangement links TRBV11-2 to TRBJ2-3; a weak D match, TRBD2 (6 bases). CDR3 length equals 16 residues. Trimming removed 5 bases at V and 0 bases at J, with 15 bases between. Germline CDR1 is SGHAT and CDR2 is FQNNGV. For the CDR3, the DNA is TGTGCCAGCAGCCCACGACTAGACCCAAGCACAGATACGCAGTATTTT. Protein: CASSPRLDPSTDTQYF.

The chain has TRBV5-1 and TRBJ2-2; 8 nucleotides line up with TRBD2. Germline V gene sequence: CDR1 SGHRS, CDR2 YFSETQ. Losses at the gene ends were 1 base for V and 2 bases for J; bases not matched to a gene: 4. The CDR3 has 16 residues. The CDR3 DNA reads as TGCGCCAGCAGCTTGACTAGCGGAGTAAACACCGGGGAGCTGTTTTTT. As protein: CASSLTSGVNTGELFF.

V and J are TRBV5-1 and TRBJ2-3; D not certain. The CDR3 loop spans 15 amino acids. V was clipped by 5 bases and J by 0 bases, with 13 bases between them. The germline V gene encodes CDR1 SGHRS and CDR2 YFSETQ. CDR3 nucleotides: TGCGCCAGCAGTACAACGACAACTAGCACAGATACGCAGTATTTT. It encodes CASSTTTTSTDTQYF.

The chain recombines TRBV27 with TRBJ1-5, with D possibly matching TRBD1 (5 bases). CDR1 is MNHEY, CDR2 SMNVEV, per germline (reference sequence). The CDR3 length is 15 residues. V lost 8 bases and J 2 bases, leaving 16 bases between the germline ends. CDR3 sequence (DNA): TGTGCCAGCGGGCCGGGGGGGGTAGGCAATCAGCCCCAGCATTTT. Translating it yields CASGPGGVGNQPQHF.

This clone was detected only a few times. V gene TRBV3-1 (or the pseudogene TRBV3-2) combines with J gene TRBJ2-7; TRBD2 aligns across 9 bases. Germline CDR1 LGHDT, CDR2 YNNKEL (reference sequence). The CDR3 loop spans 15 amino acids. The V and J ends lost 7 bases and 0 bases, in that order; junction bases with no gene match: 7. CDR3 protein: CASTPGTSLSYEQYF. The CDR3 DNA reads TGTGCCAGCACCCCTGGGACTAGCCTCTCCTACGAGCAGTACTTC.

The J gene is TRBJ2-7, the V gene TRBV27; 9 bases match TRBD1. Germline lookup yields CDR1 MNHEY and CDR2 SMNVEV (reference sequence). CDR3 length: 16 residues. Trimming removed 5 bases from V and 3 bases from J; junction bases left unmatched: 11. CDR3 bases: TGTGCCAGCAGTCCTTACCCTCTGGGACAGGGCTACGAGCAGTACTTC. Protein: CASSPYPLGQGYEQYF.

V and J are TRBV28 and TRBJ2-1; 10 nucleotides match TRBD2. CDR1 and CDR2 (germline): MDHEN, SYDVKM. The V segment lost 8 bases and the J segment 6 bases; nucleotides outside the gene matches: 7. There are 14 residues in the CDR3. The CDR3 reads CASFSSSGGNEQFF. The CDR3 bases are TGTGCCAGCTTTTCTTCTAGCGGGGGCAATGAGCAGTTCTTC.

The V call is TRBV12-3 or TRBV12-4, the J call TRBJ1-1; D is uncertain. Trimming left V 3 bases short and J 11 bases short, with 13 bases between. This CDR3 is 12 amino acids long. DNA for the CDR3: TGTGCCAGCAGTTTTCTGAGGACTTGGGCTTTCTTT. Its protein is CASSFLRTWAFF.

The chain employs TRBV7-2 and TRBJ1-2, with 9 bases identical to TRBD1. V gave up 5 bases and J gave up 4 bases; unmatched junction bases: 8. The germline V gene has CDR1 SGHTA and CDR2 FQGNSA. The length of the CDR3 is 15 residues. The CDR3 DNA is TGTGCCAGCAGCCACACGGGACAGGGCGGCTATGGCTACACCTTC. It yields the protein CASSHTGQGGYGYTF. The entire variable domain, with the rest obtained from reference TRBV7-2 and TRBJ1-2, is as follows: GAGVSQSPSNKVTEKGKDVELRCDPISGHTALYWYRQSLGQGLEFLIYFQGNSAPDKSGLPSDRFSAERTGGSVSTLTIQRTQQEDSAVYLCASSHTGQGGYGYTFGSGTRLTVV.

V usage is TRBV19 and J usage is TRBJ2-7; possible D gene TRBD1, 6 bases. The V gene's germline CDR1 is LNHDA and CDR2 SQIVND (reference sequence). This CDR3 has 16 residues. Trimming took off 5 bases at V and 0 bases at J, with 17 bases between the two ends. The CDR3, as DNA: TGTGCCAGTAGTCCGTCCGGGACAAGAAGCTCCTACGAGCAGTACTTC. Its translation is CASSPSGTRSSYEQYF.

The chain carries TRBV19 and TRBJ2-2, with D possibly TRBD2 on 5 matching bases. CDR3 length: 15 amino acids. The germline V gene encodes CDR1 LNHDA and CDR2 SQIVND (reference sequence). V dropped 1 base and J dropped 4 bases, with 10 bases sitting between them. The CDR3 spells CASSIASGFTGELFF. For the CDR3, the DNA is TGTGCCAGTAGTATAGCCTCGGGATTCACCGGGGAGCTGTTTTTT.

This clone is labeled as medium-sized. The J gene is TRBJ2-5, the V gene TRBV5-1; TRBD2 agrees at 9 bases. The CDR3 covers 14 residues. Germline CDR1 reads SGHRS; CDR2 reads YFSETQ. V was clipped by 2 bases and J by 8 bases; unmatched bases: 7. The CDR3 region has the DNA TGCGCCAGCAGCTTCGAGGACCTAGCGGGAACCCAGTACTTC. It specifies CASSFEDLAGTQYF. Full variable domain (outside the CDR3, taken from reference TRBV5-1 and TRBJ2-5): KAGVTQTPRYLIKTRGQQVTLSCSPISGHRSVSWYQQTPGQGLQFLFEYFSETQRNKGNFPGRFSGRQFSNSRSEMNVSTLELGDSALYLCASSFEDLAGTQYFGPGTRLLVL.

The table lists this clone with many counts. The sample holds other DNA sequences that translate to the same CDR3. The V call is TRBV28, the J call TRBJ2-3; D gene unclear. The CDR3 runs to 11 residues. V lost 5 bases to trimming and J lost 3 bases, with 3 bases between them. Germline CDR1 is MDHEN and CDR2 is SYDVKM. CDR3 in DNA: TGTGCCAGCAGTCCAACAGATACGCAGTATTTT. It translates to CASSPTDTQYF.

The chain employs TRBV20-1 and TRBJ2-1; TRBD2 might be the D (6 bases). From germline, CDR1 is DFQATT and CDR2 SNEGSKA (reference sequence). The CDR3 is made up of 11 amino acids. The ends were cut back, 5 bases at V and 7 bases at J, with 9 bases in the middle. The chain's CDR3 is CSAPSGNEQFF. For the CDR3, the DNA is TGCAGTGCTCCCAGCGGGAATGAGCAGTTCTTC.

The chain has TRBV5-1 and TRBJ2-3; 16 bases are a match to TRBD2. The junction had 10 bases not matched to a gene; V was cut back by 4 bases and J by 5 bases. Germline-derived CDR1 and CDR2 are SGHRS and YFSETQ. This CDR3 has 18 amino acids. The CDR3 is CASSPGTSGGAWVDTQYF. CDR3 nucleotides: TGCGCCAGCAGCCCCGGGACTAGCGGGGGGGCTTGGGTAGATACGCAGTATTTT.

This chain connects TRBV7-3 to TRBJ2-2; 11 nucleotides agree with TRBD2. J lost 6 bases, V lost 4 bases, and 7 bases had no gene match. This CDR3 has 16 residues. Germline values: CDR1 SGHTA, CDR2 FQGTGA. The CDR3 region is CASSSSGGLLAGELFF. The CDR3 DNA reads TGTGCCAGCAGCTCTAGCGGGGGGTTACTTGCCGGGGAGCTGTTTTTT.

V is TRBV27 and J is TRBJ2-5; possibly TRBD1 for D (6 bases). The V gene's germline CDR1 is MNHEY and CDR2 SMNVEV (reference sequence). This CDR3 contains 14 residues. Between the trimmed V and J ends, which lost 5 bases and 1 base, there was a span of 11 bases. This CDR3 is CASSLQGSQETQYF. Written as DNA, the CDR3 is TGTGCCAGCAGTCTGCAGGGGTCCCAAGAGACCCAGTACTTC.

This clone was detected a few times. The V gene is TRBV5-1, the J gene TRBJ2-1, with 7 positions matching TRBD2. This CDR3 region has 15 residues. V was pared by 5 bases and J by 3 bases, with 8 bases of the junction left unmatched. Per the germline V gene, CDR1 is SGHRS and CDR2 is YFSETQ. CDR3 sequence: CASRPAAGSYNEQFF. The DNA of the CDR3 is TGCGCCAGCAGGCCCGCAGCGGGGAGCTACAATGAGCAGTTCTTC.

The chain carries TRBV9 and TRBJ2-5; D possibly corresponds to TRBD2 (6 bases). From germline, CDR1 is SGDLS and CDR2 YYNGEE. The V end lost 0 bases, the J end lost 4 bases, and 13 bases lay between the germline ends. There are 15 residues in the CDR3. CDR3 in amino acids: CASSVAPGGRETQYF. CDR3 bases: TGTGCCAGCAGCGTAGCACCCGGGGGAAGAGAGACCCAGTACTTC.